This TCR beta chain was sequenced in a study of neurological immune-mediated disorders (dated by TCRdb to the late 2010s). As for the study more broadly: Among the 35 or so multiple sclerosis patients, 31 had relapsing-remitting MS and 3 had secondary progressive MS. The study compared peripheral blood TCR-beta repertoires of HTLV-I-associated myelopathy (HAM/TSP) patients, multiple sclerosis patients and healthy controls using UMI-based sequencing. Longitudinal samples, technical triplicates and paired sorted CD4+ and CD8+ T-cell subsets, alongside PBMC samples, were included among the roughly 98 TCR-beta libraries. Each longitudinal HAM/TSP and healthy donor was sampled at 3 time-points spaced at 3-40 month intervals. The cohort was made up of approximately 69 subjects, consisting of 15 or so HAM/TSP patients, approximately 35 multiple sclerosis patients and around 20 healthy controls.

The trim is 8 bases for V and 12 bases for J, with a gap of 20 bases between the germline ends. As encoded in the germline V gene (reference sequence), CDR1 is MNHNY while CDR2 is SVGAGI. The CDR3 holds 14 amino acids from the cysteine to the phenylalanine. The entry retains the CDR3 DNA only, 42 bases that are in frame from base 1. This clonotype was counted at least ten times. Which antigen it targets is not known. Base qualities are not recorded, but no much larger clone differs from it by a single base. Overall study outcomes, separate from this receptor: TCR clonal expansion was greatest in HAM/TSP patients and smallest in MS patients, who ranked below even healthy controls. Expanded clones from different subjects shared no identical CDR3 amino acid sequences, which suggests that TCR-beta repertoires were private in all groups. Repertoires from 18 of 34 MS patients were grouped by phylogenetic analysis into a cluster of related CDR3 sequences, suggesting a possible repertoire-level signature. No clinical or MRI features were associated with the MS cluster, and the authors said that larger cohorts are needed.

cDNA synthesis used template-switch 5'RACE with a primer carrying a 10-nucleotide random unique molecular identifier tagging each TCR transcript. Each sequencing run produced over 170 million TCR-beta sequences covering 15-18 subjects. The RNeasy kit was used to extract total RNA. The KAPA Real-time Library Amplification kit was used to amplify TCR-beta VDJ regions with primers targeting the TCR constant region and the 5'RACE anchor. Sample indexes and Illumina adaptors were added in a first PCR, after which library yield was increased in a second PCR. The roughly 650 bp TCR product was size-selected on a 2% E-gel SizeSelection system after Ampure bead purification. Before pooling, library quality was checked on a Bioanalyzer, concentration was measured with Qubit, and libraries were quantified with the Kapa Library Quantification kit. Paired-end 2 x 150 bp sequencing of the libraries was performed on an Illumina HiSeq 2500. To increase sequence diversity, roughly 24-30% phiX was spiked into each library pool. The original pipeline was this. The UMI-based MiGEC pipeline processed quality-filtered reads and removed over 75% of raw TCR sequences during error correction. IMGT germline references were used for alignment of VDJ genes, and clonotypes were defined by a unique CDR3 amino acid sequence together with V-J genes. Clonal expansion, Shannon diversity and CDR3 relatedness were evaluated with VDJtools (CalcPairwiseDistances, ClusterSamples), while phylogenetic trees were built in CLCbio workbench. Expanded clones were defined as having at least 8 unique UMIs, based on coefficient-of-variation modelling across technical triplicates. In TCRdb, the public reads were trimmed at Q25 with fastp and aligned with MiXCR, with productive beta chains retained. Under each unique CDR3 protein, matching rows form one entry showing the most common genes and DNA. Here the V and J calls rest on TCRdb's processing, not on the authors' analysis. The sample table records some 89,000 distinct CDR3 sequences; 4.3% of these occur just once. The ten top clones hold 5.7% of the sample.

The sample's time point label, in plain terms: longitudinal time-point 3. For unsorted PBMC libraries, 2 million PBMCs were used after storage in RNAlater at -80 degrees C until RNA extraction. Multiple sclerosis patients were enrolled in a US clinical protocol under which disease progression was evaluated by magnetic resonance imaging. PBMCs were separated from peripheral blood using Ficoll-Hypaque density gradient centrifugation and then cryopreserved in liquid nitrogen. This clonotype was obtained from a woman aged 60-75 years with multiple sclerosis. The sample comprised PBMCs. The chain is encoded by TRBV6-6 joined to TRBJ1-6; TRBD1 is a possible D gene, resting on 5 matching bases. The DNA is TGTGCCAGCCTTACCCGGGGCGGCGTTGTACCCCTCCACTTT. The resulting protein is CASLTRGGVVPLHF.